The 26 T cell receptor beta chains in this list originate from one sample, sequenced in a study of blood T cell repertoires in COVID-19. TCRdb's copy holds only in-frame clones and misses some; the assay was immunoSEQ multiplex PCR. The table records around 160,000 clones, more than 80% of them present only once. The sample taken for sequencing was peripheral blood. The origin of the receptors is a man aged 18 to 29 with COVID-19, enrolled during active disease.

The V call is TRBV28, the J call TRBJ2-2; the D is unclear. CDR1 is MDHEN, CDR2 SYDVKM, per germline. The V gene lost 3 bases and the J gene lost 6 bases, with 11 bases spanning the gap. The CDR3 covers 14 residues. The CDR3 loop reads CASSFNLVAGELFF. The CDR3 coding sequence is TGTGCCAGCAGTTTTAATTTAGTGGCCGGGGAGCTGTTTTTT.

The rearrangement links TRBV9 to TRBJ1-3; D might be TRBD1 (5 bases). V was pared by 3 bases and J by 0 bases, with 7 bases between. The CDR3 extends over 14 amino acids. From germline, CDR1 is SGDLS and CDR2 YYNGEE. CDR3: CASSAGNSGNTIYF. In DNA form, the CDR3 reads TGTGCCAGCAGCGCAGGGAACTCTGGAAACACCATATATTTT. The full variable domain, completed using reference TRBV9 and TRBJ1-3, is DSGVTQTPKHLITATGQRVTLRCSPRSGDLSVYWYQQSLDQGLQFLIQYYNGEERAKGNILERFSAQQFPDLHSELNLSSLELGDSALYFCASSAGNSGNTIYFGEGSWLTVV.

The chain uses TRBV6-5 and TRBJ2-1; 8 bases fit TRBD1. The CDR3 runs to 14 residues. V was pared by 8 bases and J by 3 bases, with 6 bases of the junction left unmatched. Germline assignment: CDR1 MNHEY and CDR2 SVGAGI. CDR3 coding DNA: TGTGCCAGCGGGACAGGCCGTAACTACAATGAGCAGTTCTTC. Translating it yields CASGTGRNYNEQFF.

The chain couples TRBV27 to TRBJ1-2; TRBD1 might be the D (5 bases). Germline loops: CDR1 MNHEY, CDR2 SMNVEV (reference sequence). CDR3 length: 16 residues. V was trimmed by 3 bases and J by 5 bases, leaving 19 bases between them. The CDR3 DNA reads TGTGCCAGCAGTTTGAACGGGGGTCGCCTGGCTTATGGCTACACCTTC. Translating gives CASSLNGGRLAYGYTF.

Here the CDR3 DNA reads TGCGCCAGCGGCCCCGGGACAGGGGCTTTCTATGGCTACACCTTC. Translated: CASGPGTGAFYGYTF. V and J are TRBV10-2 and TRBJ1-2; TRBD1 aligns across 10 bases. The germline V gene encodes CDR1 WSHSY and CDR2 SAAADI. J lost 4 bases, V lost 8 bases, and 10 bases had no gene match. The CDR3 loop spans 15 amino acids.

J is TRBJ2-1 and V is TRBV19; D uncertain. CDR3 length: 15 residues. Germline values: CDR1 LNHDA, CDR2 SQIVND (reference sequence). Trimming took off 4 bases at V and 0 bases at J, with 10 bases between the two ends. CDR3 sequence: CASSTTPSSYNEQFF. CDR3 nucleotides: TGTGCCAGTAGTACCACTCCGAGCTCCTACAATGAGCAGTTCTTC.

This clone was seen a handful of times. Different DNA sequences within this sample yield the same CDR3. The rearrangement links TRBV18 to TRBJ1-5; 7 bases match TRBD1. The CDR3 has 15 residues. CDR1 and CDR2 (germline): KGHSH, LQKENI. The trim removed 6 bases at V and 0 bases at J, leaving 5 bases unmatched. The CDR3 is CASSPTGYSNQPQHF. The CDR3 DNA reads as TGTGCCAGCTCCCCGACAGGGTATAGCAATCAGCCCCAGCATTTT.

The chain links TRBV10-2 to TRBJ2-3; TRBD2 matches at 8 bases. J lost 3 bases, V lost 6 bases, and 5 bases had no gene match. Germline values: CDR1 WSHSY, CDR2 SAAADI. The CDR3 covers 14 residues. The CDR3 region is CASRRSGRTDTQYF. The CDR3 coding sequence is TGCGCCAGCAGACGGAGCGGGAGAACAGATACGCAGTATTTT.

This chain joins TRBV7-2 and TRBJ1-1; 8 bases map to TRBD1. Germline CDR1 and CDR2: SGHTA and FQGNSA. Unmatched junction bases numbered 9, after V lost 5 bases and J lost 4 bases. The CDR3 is 15 residues long. This chain's CDR3 is CASSVTTGVGTEAFF. Here the CDR3 DNA reads TGTGCCAGCAGCGTTACGACAGGGGTAGGCACTGAAGCTTTCTTT. Full variable domain (missing parts from reference TRBV7-2 and TRBJ1-1): GAGVSQSPSNKVTEKGKDVELRCDPISGHTALYWYRQSLGQGLEFLIYFQGNSAPDKSGLPSDRFSAERTGGSVSTLTIQRTQQEDSAVYLCASSVTTGVGTEAFFGQGTRLTVV.

V gene TRBV6-1 combines with J gene TRBJ2-1; 7 bases are a match to TRBD2. Germline CDR1 MNHNS, CDR2 SASEGT. The CDR3 is 16 residues long. Trimming at V came to 2 bases and at J to 3 bases, leaving 7 bases not matched to a gene. CDR3 DNA sequence: TGTGCCAGCAGTGAATCCAGCGGGGCCGTCTACAATGAGCAGTTCTTC. This gives the protein CASSESSGAVYNEQFF.

The J gene is TRBJ1-2, the V gene TRBV9; possible D gene TRBD1, 6 bases. With 4 bases removed from V and 4 bases from J, the gap between germline ends came to 11 bases. The CDR3 has 13 residues. From germline, CDR1 is SGDLS and CDR2 YYNGEE. CDR3 sequence: CASSPSRGYGYTF. CDR3 nucleotides: TGTGCCAGCAGCCCTAGCAGGGGCTATGGCTACACCTTC.

V gene TRBV15 combines with J gene TRBJ2-7; 9 nucleotides line up with TRBD1. Germline lookup yields CDR1 LNHNV and CDR2 YYDKDF (reference sequence). The CDR3 extends over 11 amino acids. V was clipped by 8 bases and J by 4 bases; unmatched bases: 0. The CDR3 sequence: CATGTGYEQYF. The CDR3 nucleotides are TGTGCCACCGGGACAGGGTACGAGCAGTACTTC.

The chain combines TRBV9 with TRBJ1-1, with 11 nucleotides matching TRBD1. CDR1 and CDR2 from the germline V gene are SGDLS and YYNGEE. This CDR3 has 14 amino acids. After removal of 5 bases from V and 3 bases from J, the junction contained 3 bases not matched to a gene. CDR3 in DNA: TGTGCCAGCAGTACGGACAGGGGGCACACTGAAGCTTTCTTT. This encodes CASSTDRGHTEAFF.

J is TRBJ1-6 and V is TRBV5-4; unclear D gene. CDR3 size: 14 residues. The V end lost 3 bases, the J end lost 6 bases, and 10 bases lay between the germline ends. CDR1 and CDR2 (germline): SGHNT, YYREEE (reference sequence). CDR3 amino acids: CASSSRVANSPLHF. Here the CDR3 DNA reads TGTGCCAGCAGCTCCCGGGTAGCTAATTCACCCCTCCACTTT.

The CDR3 reads CASSLTSGGQETQYF. In nucleotides, the CDR3 is TGTGCCAGCAGCTTGACTAGCGGGGGGCAAGAGACCCAGTACTTC. V and J are TRBV7-3 and TRBJ2-5; 13 nucleotides align to TRBD2. Germline V gene data show CDR1 as SGHTA and CDR2 as FQGTGA. V trimming: 3 bases; J trimming: 2 bases; junction bases outside the gene matches: 0. This CDR3 comprises 15 residues.

As regards this clone: Relative to the germline gene, one junction end is altered; a read error may explain this. V is TRBV29-1 and J is TRBJ1-4, with D maybe TRBD1 (5 bases). This CDR3 region has 13 residues. The germline CDR1 and CDR2 sequences are SQVTM and ANQGSEA. The CDR3 bases are TGCAGCGTCCCCGGGACTTCTAATGAAAAACTGCTTTTT. Its translation: CSVPGTSNEKLLF.

The CDR3 loop reads CARRGRAEGNEQYF. DNA of the CDR3: TGTGCCAGGAGGGGGAGGGCCGAGGGTAACGAGCAGTACTTC. This chain joins TRBV27 and TRBJ2-7; a weak D match, TRBD2 (7 bases). The germline V gene has CDR1 MNHEY and CDR2 SMNVEV (reference sequence). V was clipped by 9 bases and J by 5 bases, with 20 bases between them. CDR3 size: 14 residues.

The CDR3 nucleotides are TGTGCCAGCAGCCCTAGGACAGAATCGACCTACGAGCAGTACTTC. This encodes CASSPRTESTYEQYF. The J gene is TRBJ2-7, the V gene TRBV3-1 (or the pseudogene TRBV3-2); tentatively, D is TRBD1 (6 bases). Germline V CDR1 and CDR2: LGHDT, YNNKEL (reference sequence). Between the trimmed V and J ends, which lost 4 bases and 2 bases, there was a span of 15 bases. This CDR3 region has 15 residues.

The rearrangement links TRBV2 to TRBJ1-1; the D gene is possibly TRBD1 (5 bases). The germline CDR1 and CDR2 sequences are SNHLY and FYNNEI. The CDR3 has 13 residues. V was trimmed by 4 bases and J by 1 base, leaving 7 bases between them. Here the CDR3 DNA reads TGTGCCAGCAGTGGACAGCCGAACACTGAAGCTTTCTTT. It yields the protein CASSGQPNTEAFF.

The rearrangement joins TRBV5-8 to TRBJ2-1; 13 bases map to TRBD2. V lost 4 bases, J lost 6 bases, and 4 bases stayed unmatched. This CDR3 has 15 amino acids. Germline CDR1 and CDR2: SGHTS and YDEGEE. CDR3 sequence (DNA): TGTGCCAGCAGCATCGGGACTAGCGGGACCAATGAGCAGTTCTTC. It yields the protein CASSIGTSGTNEQFF.

This chain connects TRBV5-4 to TRBJ1-4, with D hard to call. The CDR3 has 15 amino acids. The germline gives CDR1 SGHNT, CDR2 YYREEE (reference sequence). Deletions cut 0 bases from V and 5 bases from J, with 11 bases between. The CDR3 here is CASSLGDNQNEKLFF. In DNA form, the CDR3 reads TGTGCCAGCAGCTTGGGCGACAATCAAAATGAAAAACTGTTTTTT.

The rearrangement links TRBV2 to TRBJ1-6, with D possibly TRBD1 on 5 matching bases. Looked up from germline, CDR1 is SNHLY and CDR2 is FYNNEI. The V end lost 6 bases, the J end lost 0 bases, and 12 bases lay between the germline ends. The CDR3 extends over 16 amino acids. CDR3 in amino acids: CASRLDRSSYNSPLHF. The CDR3 DNA reads as TGTGCCAGCAGATTAGACAGAAGCTCCTATAATTCACCCCTCCACTTT. The entire variable domain, with the rest obtained from reference TRBV2 and TRBJ1-6, is as follows: EPEVTQTPSHQVTQMGQEVILRCVPISNHLYFYWYRQILGQKVEFLVSFYNNEISEKSEIFDDQFSVERPDGSNFTLKIRSTKLEDSAMYFCASRLDRSSYNSPLHFGNGTRLTVT.

The genes are TRBV6-1 and TRBJ1-2; the match to TRBD1 covers 7 bases. V lost 1 base and J lost 2; bases outside the gene matches: 4. This CDR3 has 15 amino acids. In germline, CDR1 is MNHNS, CDR2 SASEGT. CDR3 region: CASSEDPGGNYGYTF. The CDR3 DNA sequence: TGTGCCAGCAGTGAAGATCCAGGGGGAAACTATGGCTACACCTTC.

This chain uses TRBV30 with TRBJ2-5; 7 bases are a match to TRBD2. CDR1 is GTSNPN, CDR2 SVGIG, per germline (reference sequence). V lost 4 bases to trimming and J lost 9 bases; unmatched junction nucleotides: 20. CDR3 size: 16 residues. CDR3 protein: CAWTVGERDFPNAQYF. CDR3 DNA sequence: TGTGCCTGGACGGTGGGCGAGCGGGACTTCCCCAACGCCCAGTACTTC.

The chain uses TRBV5-1 and TRBJ2-3; D might be TRBD2 (6 bases). Per germline, CDR1 SGHRS and CDR2 YFSETQ. This CDR3 comprises 14 residues. Trimming pared 5 bases from V and 6 bases from J, leaving 16 bases between. The CDR3 protein is CASSSTLEGDTQYF. Here the CDR3 DNA reads TGCGCCAGCAGTTCAACCCTGGAGGGGGATACGCAGTATTTT.

This chain joins TRBV19 and TRBJ2-7; 8 nucleotides agree with TRBD1. There are 13 residues in the CDR3. V trimming: 6 bases; J trimming: 2 bases; junction bases outside the gene matches: 3. The germline V gene has CDR1 LNHDA and CDR2 SQIVND (reference sequence). CDR3 nucleotides: TGTGCCAGTAGATCACAGGGGGCCTACGAGCAGTACTTC. Amino acid sequence: CASRSQGAYEQYF.